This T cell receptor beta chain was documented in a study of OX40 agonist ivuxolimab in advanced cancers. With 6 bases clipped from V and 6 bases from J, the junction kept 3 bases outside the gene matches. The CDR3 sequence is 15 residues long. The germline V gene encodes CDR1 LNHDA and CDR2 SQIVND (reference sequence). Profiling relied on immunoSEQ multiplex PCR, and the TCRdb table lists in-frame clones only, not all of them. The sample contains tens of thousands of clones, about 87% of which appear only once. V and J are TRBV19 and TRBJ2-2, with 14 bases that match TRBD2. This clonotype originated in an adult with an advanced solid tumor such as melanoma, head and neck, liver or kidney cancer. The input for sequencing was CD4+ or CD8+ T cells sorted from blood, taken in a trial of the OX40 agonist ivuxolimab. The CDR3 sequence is CASSGTSGSPGELFF. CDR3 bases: TGTGCCAGTAGCGGGACTAGCGGGAGTCCCGGGGAGCTGTTTTTT.